This section outlines one TCR beta chain sequence together with its context. This entry belongs to a study of OX40 agonist ivuxolimab in advanced cancers. Sequenced by immunoSEQ multiplex PCR; TCRdb stores in-frame clones only, minus some. The sample records under 200,000 clones, under 95% being singletons. CDR1 and CDR2 (germline): MDHEN, SYDVKM. With V trimmed by 2 bases and J by 7 bases, 8 bases remained unmatched. The CDR3 is 15 amino acids. The V call is TRBV28, the J call TRBJ2-1, with 7 positions matching TRBD2. This TCR was sampled from an adult with an advanced solid tumor such as melanoma, head and neck, liver or kidney cancer. Material: CD4+ or CD8+ T cells sorted from blood, obtained in a trial of the OX40 agonist ivuxolimab. The CDR3 coding sequence is TGTGCCAGCAGTTTACGGGACTGGGGGGGGAATGAGCAGTTCTTC. Its translation: CASSLRDWGGNEQFF.